The rows below give T cell receptor beta chains drawn from one sample of a study of T cell changes during pregnancy in multiple sclerosis. The protocol was immunoSEQ multiplex PCR, while the TCRdb copy is restricted to in-frame clones and leaves out a portion. The table shows some 38,000 clones, with around 90% occurring only once. Sequencing was performed on CD4+ T cells from peripheral blood mononuclear cells, taken in the third trimester of pregnancy. The receptor source for this set is a female donor in good health, enrolled as a control in a pregnancy study. Each CDR3 is given with its conserved first and last residue. The order of the fields is J gene, D gene, clone size, V gene, CDR3 protein, CDR3 DNA. D genes are given only for firm matches. Clone sizes are given selectively: once, few, many, or a class where the clone is expanded.

TRBJ1-4,TRBD1,NA,TRBV5-1,CASSFNPQGAPEKLFF,TGCGCCAGCAGCTTTAATCCACAGGGGGCGCCTGAAAAACTGTTTTTT
TRBJ2-1,NA,NA,TRBV6-1,CASSGFRTSLYNEQFF,TGTGCCAGCAGTGGCTTCAGGACAAGTCTATACAATGAGCAGTTCTTC
TRBJ1-4,TRBD1,once,TRBV6-1,CASSEAGGQPNEKLFF,TGTGCCAGCAGTGAAGCGGGGGGACAGCCTAATGAAAAACTGTTTTTT
TRBJ2-7,TRBD1,NA,TRBV19,CASSRDRVSYEQYF,TGTGCCAGTAGCCGGGACAGGGTGAGCTACGAGCAGTACTTC
TRBJ2-5,TRBD2,NA,TRBV7-2,CASRQSASGGTETQYF,TGTGCCAGCCGCCAGTCGGCTAGCGGGGGGACAGAGACCCAGTACTTC
TRBJ1-2,NA,NA,TRBV6-4,CASSDQGSGSGYTF,TGTGCCAGCAGTGACCAGGGGTCCGGATCAGGCTACACCTTC
TRBJ2-3,TRBD2,NA,TRBV5-1,CASSLGLAIDTQYF,TGCGCCAGCAGCTTGGGACTAGCAATAGATACGCAGTATTTT
TRBJ2-7,NA,NA,TRBV7-2,CASSLGGGGSSSYEQYF,TGTGCCAGCAGCTTGGGAGGCGGCGGGTCAAGCTCCTACGAGCAGTACTTC
TRBJ1-5,NA,NA,TRBV5-5,CASSSGLPNSNQPQHF,TGTGCCAGCAGCTCCGGACTGCCGAATAGCAATCAGCCCCAGCATTTT
TRBJ2-1,NA,NA,TRBV13,CASSLGRSRYNEQFF,TGTGCCAGCAGCTTGGGGAGAAGCAGATACAATGAGCAGTTCTTC
TRBJ2-7,NA,NA,TRBV29-1,CSVTRRTATYEQYF,TGCAGCGTCACCCGGAGGACAGCAACCTACGAGCAGTACTTC
TRBJ2-5,NA,NA,TRBV5-1,CASSLGPTQETQYF,TGCGCCAGCAGCTTGGGGCCAACCCAAGAGACCCAGTACTTC
TRBJ1-1,TRBD1,NA,TRBV6-1,CASRDRGEAFF,TGTGCCAGCAGAGACAGGGGCGAAGCTTTCTTT
TRBJ2-7,NA,NA,TRBV5-6,CASSFEWYEQYF,TGTGCCAGCAGCTTTGAGTGGTACGAGCAGTACTTC
TRBJ2-2,TRBD1,few,TRBV4-3,CASRRDRGGPGELFF,TGCGCCAGCAGGAGGGACAGGGGAGGGCCTGGGGAGCTGTTTTTT